This T cell receptor beta chain was captured in a study of beta chain features in type 1 diabetes. Overall study results and limits: Researchers reported that naive, central memory and Treg TCRB repertoires appeared more similar in patients than in healthy donors. Among patients with Type 1 diabetes, TCRB CDR3s were moderately but significantly shorter in every one of the four CD4+ subsets.

Every isolated RNA sample was fully reverse transcribed, so sequencing captured expressed TCRB transcripts. TCRdb's table, derived via immunoSEQ multiplex PCR, lists solely in-frame clones and lacks some. The table has about 160,000 clones, around 8.5% seen once. Central memory, naive, regulatory and stem cell-like memory CD4+ cells were sorted by CD45RO/CCR7/CD25/CD127/CD95/CD27. Turning to this clone: Its antigen is currently unknown.

This sequence originates from a man between 18 and 35 years old in good health. What was sequenced was central memory CD4+ T cells from blood.

DNA of the CDR3: TGTGCCATCAGTGGGACAGTCACAGATACGCAGTATTTT. This codes for CAISGTVTDTQYF. This chain uses TRBV10-3 with TRBJ2-3; D is perhaps TRBD1 (6 bases). Germline lookup yields CDR1 ENHRY and CDR2 SYGVKD. The CDR3 is 13 amino acids. Trimming removed 4 bases from V and 2 bases from J, with 7 bases in between.